This record concerns one T cell receptor (beta chain) sequence. Study processing details: Amplification of reference gene primers was used by the study to estimate nucleated cell counts. The assay was immunoSEQ multiplex PCR, and TCRdb's table has in-frame clones only and misses some. D and trimming were read from the DNA, whereas the V and J calls and clone size are those reported in that table. The sample records nearly 350,000 clones, around 86% being singletons. The data were obtained in a study of blood T cell repertoires in COVID-19. Study summary: COVID-19 samples collected from the United States, Italy and Spain covered acute and convalescent phases. T cells, B-cell-depleted T cells, or PBMCs supplied cDNA or gDNA.

One Seattle source followed patients from active infection through their disease course. Sample: peripheral blood. The receptor was isolated from a woman aged 45-60 years with COVID-19, enrolled during active disease.

Written as DNA, the CDR3 is TGTGCCAGCAGCCCTAGGGGGGGCGTTGAGCAGTTCTTC. Translation: CASSPRGGVEQFF. The chain is built from TRBV11-3 and TRBJ2-1; D might be TRBD2 (7 bases). Between the trimmed V and J ends, which lost 5 bases and 9 bases, there was a span of 14 bases. There are 13 residues in the CDR3. CDR1 is SGHNT, CDR2 YENEEA, per germline.